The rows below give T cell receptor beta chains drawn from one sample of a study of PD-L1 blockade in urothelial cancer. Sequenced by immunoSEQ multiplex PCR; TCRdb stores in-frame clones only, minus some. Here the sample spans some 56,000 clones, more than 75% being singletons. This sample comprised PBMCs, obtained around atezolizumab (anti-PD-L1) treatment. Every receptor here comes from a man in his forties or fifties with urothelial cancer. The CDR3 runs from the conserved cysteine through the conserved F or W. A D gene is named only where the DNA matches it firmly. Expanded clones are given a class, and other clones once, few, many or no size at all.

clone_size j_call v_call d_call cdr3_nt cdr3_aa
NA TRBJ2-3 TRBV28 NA TGTGCCAGCATCACTTCGACAGTTAGCACAGATACGCAGTATTTT CASITSTVSTDTQYF
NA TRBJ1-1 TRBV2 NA TGTGCCACCAGGACAAGGAAGTCCACTGAAGCTTTCTTT CATRTRKSTEAFF
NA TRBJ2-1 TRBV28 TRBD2 TGTGCCAGCAGTTTCCTAGCGGGAGGGCCGAATGAGCAGTTCTTC CASSFLAGGPNEQFF
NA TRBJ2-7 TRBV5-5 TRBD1 TGTGCCAGCAGCGCCCTAGCAGGGGGCAACGAGCAGTACTTC CASSALAGGNEQYF
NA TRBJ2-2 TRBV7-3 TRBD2 TGTGCCAGCAGCTTAACCCAGCGGGGGAACACCGGGGAGCTGTTTTTT CASSLTQRGNTGELFF
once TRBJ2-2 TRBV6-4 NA TGTGCCAGCAGAGAGGCCGGCACCGGGGAGCTGTTTTTT CASREAGTGELFF
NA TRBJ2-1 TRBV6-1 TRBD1 TGTGCCAGCAAGGGACAGGTAGTCTACAATGAGCAGTTCTTC CASKGQVVYNEQFF
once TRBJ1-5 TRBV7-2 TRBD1 TGTGCCAGCAGCTTAGGGGGGACAGGGGTCAATCAGCCCCAGCATTTT CASSLGGTGVNQPQHF
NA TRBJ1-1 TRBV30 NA TGTGCCTGGACCAGGACAGAGAACACTGAAGCTTTCTTT CAWTRTENTEAFF
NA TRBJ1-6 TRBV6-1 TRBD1 TGTGCCAGCAGTGTTCACACGGGACAGGGGGCCGGTTCACCCCTCCACTTT CASSVHTGQGAGSPLHF
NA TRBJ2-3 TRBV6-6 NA TGTGCCAGCAGTTACTCTCCGGGGGAAGGCACAGATACGCAGTATTTT CASSYSPGEGTDTQYF
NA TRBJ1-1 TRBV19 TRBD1 TGTGCCAGTAGGGACAGGGGTACGAGGGACACTGAAGCTTTCTTT CASRDRGTRDTEAFF
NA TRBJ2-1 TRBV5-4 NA TGTGCCAGCAGCCTCGGGGTAGCCGAGGGTTATGAGCAGTTCTTC CASSLGVAEGYEQFF
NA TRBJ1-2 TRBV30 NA TGTGCCTGGACTTCCAGTCCCTCGGGCTACACCTTC CAWTSSPSGYTF
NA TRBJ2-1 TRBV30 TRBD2 TGTGCCTGTCACTCTCAAGCTACGGGAGGGCCGATTGGTGAGCAGTTCTTC CACHSQATGGPIGEQFF
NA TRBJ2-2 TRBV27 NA TGTGCCAGCAGTTCCGGGGCCGGGGAGCTGTTTTTT CASSSGAGELFF
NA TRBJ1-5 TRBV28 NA TGTGCCAGCAGCCTACAGCCATATAGCAATCAGCCCCAGCATTTT CASSLQPYSNQPQHF
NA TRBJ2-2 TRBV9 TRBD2 TGTGCCAGCAGCGTAGTTAGTAGCGGGGGCCCGAACACCGGGGAGCTGTTTTTT CASSVVSSGGPNTGELFF
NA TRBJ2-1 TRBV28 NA TGTGCCAGCAGTTTATACCTGGAGCGGGAGCAGTTCTTC CASSLYLEREQFF
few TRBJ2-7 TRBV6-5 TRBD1 TGTGCCAGCAGTTACTCGAGAACAGGGGGCCTCTACGAGCAGTACTTC CASSYSRTGGLYEQYF
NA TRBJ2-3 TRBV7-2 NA TGTGCCAGCAGCTTAGGAGCGCCCACAGATACGCAGTATTTT CASSLGAPTDTQYF
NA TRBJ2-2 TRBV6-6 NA TGTGCCAGCAGCCCCTCTACACCACGAGGCGGGGAGCTGTTTTTT CASSPSTPRGGELFF
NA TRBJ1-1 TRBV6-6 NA TGTGCCAGCAGCTTATTCGACAGGACTGAAGCTTTCTTT CASSLFDRTEAFF
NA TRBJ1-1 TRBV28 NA TGTGCCAGCAGATCCGAACCATTTCCCAACTTGAACACTGAAGCTTTCTTT CASRSEPFPNLNTEAFF
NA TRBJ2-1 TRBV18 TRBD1 TGTGCCAGCTCACCACTGGGACAGGGGCCTCGATGGGAGCAGTTCTTC CASSPLGQGPRWEQFF
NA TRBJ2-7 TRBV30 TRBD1 TGTGCCTGGAGGGGGACAGGGTCGATCGAGCAGTACTTC CAWRGTGSIEQYF
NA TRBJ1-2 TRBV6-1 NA TGTGCCAGCAGTGAATGGGACCTACAGGGTTCCTATGGCTACACCTTC CASSEWDLQGSYGYTF
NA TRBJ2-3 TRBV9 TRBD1 TGTGCCAGCAGCGCGGCCGGGACAGCCACAGATACGCAGTATTTT CASSAAGTATDTQYF
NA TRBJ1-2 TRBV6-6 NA TGTGCCAGCAGTTACTCGAGGGTGAACTATGGCTACACCTTC CASSYSRVNYGYTF
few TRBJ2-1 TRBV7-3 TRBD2 TGTGCCAGCAGCTTAAGTAGCGGGGTTAACAATGAGCAGTTCTTC CASSLSSGVNNEQFF
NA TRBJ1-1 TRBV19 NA TGTGCCAGTAACAATGAGGGGAACAGGGTACGGGTCCACACTGAAGCTTTCTTT CASNNEGNRVRVHTEAFF